This TCR beta chain was profiled in a study of cytomegalovirus exposure and HLA in healthy donors. PCR employed 60 Vbeta and 13 Jbeta primers. Profiled with immunoSEQ multiplex PCR; TCRdb holds only in-frame clones, not every one. The profile shows roughly 57,000 clones, 82% of them singletons. The V and J ends lost 8 bases and 4 bases respectively, with 15 bases between them. The CDR3 totals 14 residues. Per germline, CDR1 MDHEN and CDR2 SYDVKM. The J gene is TRBJ1-5, the V gene TRBV28; D remains ambiguous. Sequenced material: PBMCs. The TCR sequence derives from a middle-aged man in good health and CMV-seronegative. CDR3 region: CASSMFQVNQPQHF. CDR3 bases: TGTGCCAGCTCAATGTTCCAGGTTAATCAGCCCCAGCATTTT.